This T cell receptor beta chain was sequenced in a study of OX40 agonist ivuxolimab in advanced cancers. This clone appeared once. Profiling relied on immunoSEQ multiplex PCR, and the TCRdb table lists in-frame clones only, not all of them. The sample lists roughly 72,000 clones; 75% to 90% were seen once. The investigators sampled blood at baseline, at cycle 4 day 1, and at cycle 7 day 1. This sample comprised CD4+ or CD8+ T cells sorted from blood, obtained in a trial of the OX40 agonist ivuxolimab. The sequence was obtained from an adult with an advanced solid tumor such as melanoma, head and neck, liver or kidney cancer.

The CDR3 loop reads CASSGTGSQPQHF. In DNA, the CDR3 is TGTGCCAGCAGCGGGACAGGAAGTCAGCCCCAGCATTTT. The chain links TRBV2 to TRBJ1-5; 8 nucleotides line up with TRBD1. Trimming took 6 bases from V and 6 from J; bases not matched to a gene: 4. The CDR3 extends over 13 amino acids. The germline gives CDR1 SNHLY, CDR2 FYNNEI.